A selection of T cell receptor beta chains follows, all from one sample in a study of T cell changes during pregnancy in multiple sclerosis. Measured with immunoSEQ multiplex PCR; TCRdb has only the in-frame clones, and not every one. The repertoire holds approximately 21,000 clones, with approximately 90% as singletons. This sample comprised CD8+ T cells from peripheral blood mononuclear cells, obtained in the first trimester of pregnancy. The receptors were gathered from a female donor with multiple sclerosis, enrolled in a pregnancy study. The CDR3 runs from the conserved cysteine through the conserved F or W. The D gene is left open where the match is weak. Where a row states a size, it is once, few, many or the class of an expanded clone; other rows omit it.

j_call	clone_size	v_call	d_call	cdr3_nt	cdr3_aa
TRBJ1-3	NA	TRBV11-2	NA	TGTGCCAGCAGCTTAGGGGGGACAGGAAACACCATATATTTT	CASSLGGTGNTIYF
TRBJ2-7	NA	TRBV27	TRBD2	TGTGCCAGCAGCCCCTCTCTAGCGGGGGAGTCGCCCTACGAGCAGTACTTC	CASSPSLAGESPYEQYF
TRBJ1-2	few	TRBV19	TRBD1	TGTGCCAGTCAGATAGGGACAGGGGCGAGCTACACCTTC	CASQIGTGASYTF
TRBJ2-1	NA	TRBV27	TRBD1	TGTGCCAGCAGTTTGGCAGGGGGCATGAATGAGCAGTTCTTC	CASSLAGGMNEQFF
TRBJ2-3	NA	TRBV7-2	TRBD1	TGTGCCAGCAGCTTAAGACAGGGGGGTGGGTATACGCAGTATTTT	CASSLRQGGGYTQYF
TRBJ2-2	NA	TRBV25-1	TRBD2	TGTGCCAGCAGTGCTGTAGCGGGAGCTGGCACCGGGGAGCTGTTTTTT	CASSAVAGAGTGELFF
TRBJ1-1	once	TRBV25-1	NA	TGTGCCAGCAGTGAGAAGGGGGTGGGGTCCCGGTTGAACACTGAAGCTTTCTTT	CASSEKGVGSRLNTEAFF
TRBJ1-1	NA	TRBV28	NA	TGTGCCAGCAGGTTCTGGAGCGGGGGGAACACTGAAGCTTTCTTT	CASRFWSGGNTEAFF
TRBJ2-7	few	TRBV7-9	TRBD2	TGTGCCAGCAGCTCAGCTAGCGGGAGAGGATACGAGCAGTACTTC	CASSSASGRGYEQYF
TRBJ2-2	few	TRBV4-3	TRBD2	TGCGCCAGCAGCCAAGAGGTCCCAGGGAGGGCCGGGGAGCTGTTTTTT	CASSQEVPGRAGELFF
TRBJ2-7	NA	TRBV11-3	TRBD2	TGTGCCAGCAGCCCGCGAGCGGGAGGGCGGAAAGAGCAGTACTTC	CASSPRAGGRKEQYF
TRBJ2-1	NA	TRBV6-5	TRBD2	TGTGCCAGCAGTTTAGCGGGAGGCGCCTACAATGAGCAGTTCTTC	CASSLAGGAYNEQFF
TRBJ2-7	few	TRBV15	NA	TGTGCCACCAGCAGTTCGAACGGGGGAGTCGACGAGCAGTACTTC	CATSSSNGGVDEQYF
TRBJ1-4	NA	TRBV29-1	NA	TGCAGCGTGGCAGGGGCGGTGGAGGAGGCTGAAAAACTGTTTTTT	CSVAGAVEEAEKLFF
TRBJ1-2	NA	TRBV4-1	NA	TGCGCCAGCTCCGCCCAGGGTATCGACTATGGCTACACCTTC	CASSAQGIDYGYTF
TRBJ1-1	once	TRBV7-8	NA	TGTGCCAGCAGCTCCCCTCTGAACACTGAAGCTTTCTTT	CASSSPLNTEAFF
TRBJ2-5	NA	TRBV6-5	TRBD2	TGTGCCAGCAGGCTAGCGGCACAAGAGACCCAGTACTTC	CASRLAAQETQYF
TRBJ1-5	NA	TRBV27	NA	TGTGCCAGCAGTCCTAGTAGCCTGGGGGGGAAACAGCCCCAGCATTTT	CASSPSSLGGKQPQHF
TRBJ1-1	NA	TRBV27	TRBD1	TGTGCCAGCAGTCCGAACAGGGGGCGTTTTCCGAACACTGAAGCTTTCTTT	CASSPNRGRFPNTEAFF
TRBJ2-5	NA	TRBV4-3	TRBD2	TGCGCCAGCAGCCAAAGCGCAGGACTAGCGGGACAAGAGACCCAGTACTTC	CASSQSAGLAGQETQYF
TRBJ2-7	NA	TRBV11-2	NA	TGTGCCAGCAGCTTAGTCCACCAGGGAAATAAGGGTAACGAGCAGTACTTC	CASSLVHQGNKGNEQYF
TRBJ2-1	NA	TRBV7-2	NA	TGTGCCAGCAGCCTACTCGCCAATGAGCAGTTCTTC	CASSLLANEQFF
TRBJ2-3	NA	TRBV2	TRBD1	TGTGCCAGCAAGGACAGGCCCAGCACAGATACGCAGTATTTT	CASKDRPSTDTQYF
TRBJ2-7	NA	TRBV19	NA	TGTGCCAGTACGGGGGAAGCGGGTTCCTACGAGCAGTACTTC	CASTGEAGSYEQYF
TRBJ2-7	NA	TRBV27	TRBD1	TGTGCCAGCAGTCCTCTGACAGGGGGTCGCTACGAGCAGTACTTC	CASSPLTGGRYEQYF
TRBJ2-7	NA	TRBV13	TRBD1	TGTGCCAGCAGCGCACACCCGGGGACAGCAAAAGGGGAGCAGTACTTC	CASSAHPGTAKGEQYF
TRBJ2-7	NA	TRBV7-7	TRBD2	TGTGCTAGTCCACCCGTACTAGCGGGGGTCGAGCAGTACTTC	CASPPVLAGVEQYF
TRBJ2-3	NA	TRBV29-1	TRBD2	TGCAGCGTTGAAGAGACTAGCGGGAGTTCAGATACGCAGTATTTT	CSVEETSGSSDTQYF
TRBJ2-1	many	TRBV6-4	NA	TGTGCCAGCAGTGACTCGGGGCAGGACCACAATGAGCAGTTCTTC	CASSDSGQDHNEQFF
TRBJ2-1	NA	TRBV7-3	NA	TGTGCCAGCAGCTTACTGGGGGCTAGTTTCTTCGGTGAGCAGTTCTTC	CASSLLGASFFGEQFF
TRBJ2-7	NA	TRBV4-3	NA	TGCGCCAGCAGCCAAGATCGGGAAGACTCCTACGAGCAGTACTTC	CASSQDREDSYEQYF
TRBJ2-7	NA	TRBV7-2	TRBD2	TGTGCAGTAGCGGGAAACACCTACGAGCAGTACTTC	CAVAGNTYEQYF
TRBJ2-3	NA	TRBV15	TRBD1	TGTGCCACCAGCGGGACAGTGTTCACAGATACGCAGTATTTT	CATSGTVFTDTQYF
TRBJ2-4	NA	TRBV7-2	NA	TGTGCCAGCAGCTTAGCAGTGGCTAGCGTAAAAAACATTCAGTACTTC	CASSLAVASVKNIQYF
TRBJ2-5	NA	TRBV29-1	NA	TGCAGCGTTGTGGGAGCGGACGGGACCCAGTACTTC	CSVVGADGTQYF
TRBJ2-2	NA	TRBV6-4	NA	TGTGCCACCCGGACTCCGAACACCGGGGAGCTGTTTTTT	CATRTPNTGELFF
TRBJ2-7	once	TRBV4-2	NA	TGTGCCAGCAGCCAAGCGGGGTCGGTATACGAGCAGTACTTC	CASSQAGSVYEQYF
TRBJ2-7	NA	TRBV4-3	NA	TGCGCCAGCAGCCAAGATCGTATCGGGTTTTACGAGCAGTACTTC	CASSQDRIGFYEQYF
TRBJ2-1	NA	TRBV4-2	TRBD2	TGTGCCAGCAGCCAAGATCCGCCGGGAGGGCCGAATGAGCAGTTCTTC	CASSQDPPGGPNEQFF
TRBJ2-7	NA	TRBV19	TRBD2	TGTGCCAGTAGTATGGCTAGCGGGAGCTACGAGCAGTACTTC	CASSMASGSYEQYF